The 32 T cell receptor beta chains listed next were all sequenced from one sample in a study of shared clonotypes between healthy human individuals. Sequencing used immunoSEQ multiplex PCR; TCRdb keeps in-frame clones, though not all of them. The table lists about 1 million clones, 60% to 80% of them singletons. The sequenced material came from memory CD4+ T cells sorted from blood. Subset noted: CD45RA-negative fraction. All receptors come from a man between 18 and 35 years old in good health.

In this sample, this clone turned up once. The J gene is TRBJ2-7, the V gene TRBV13; no definite D call. Germline V gene sequence: CDR1 PRHDT, CDR2 FYEKMQ (reference sequence). V lost 4 bases to trimming and J lost 4 bases, with 17 bases between them. The CDR3 covers 15 residues. CDR3 nucleotide sequence: TGTGCCAGCAGCTCTCTCGGCAGAGGAATTTACGAGCAGTACTTC. This codes for CASSSLGRGIYEQYF.

J is TRBJ2-7 and V is TRBV19, with D tentatively TRBD1 (5 bases). The CDR3 contains 14 residues. The germline gives CDR1 LNHDA, CDR2 SQIVND (reference sequence). Trimming pared 5 bases from V and 3 bases from J, leaving 14 bases between. The CDR3 DNA reads TGTGCCAGTAGTTCCGACAGTAGGCACTACGAGCAGTACTTC. This codes for CASSSDSRHYEQYF. The variable domain in full, with the rest retrieved from reference TRBV19 and TRBJ2-7, is DGGITQSPKYLFRKEGQNVTLSCEQNLNHDAMYWYRQDPGQGLRLIYYSQIVNDFQKGDIAEGYSVSREKKESFPLTVTSAQKNPTAFYLCASSSDSRHYEQYFGPGTRLTVT.

The chain has TRBV7-2 and TRBJ1-2; a possible D gene is TRBD1 (5 bases). Deletions cut 5 bases from V and 5 bases from J, with 12 bases between. The CDR3 contains 13 residues. Germline CDR1 and CDR2: SGHTA and FQGNSA. The DNA of the CDR3 is TGTGCCAGCAGCCCACAGGCCCCTTATGGCTACACCTTC. Encoded protein: CASSPQAPYGYTF. Drawing the rest from reference TRBV7-2 and TRBJ1-2, the complete variable domain is GAGVSQSPSNKVTEKGKDVELRCDPISGHTALYWYRQSLGQGLEFLIYFQGNSAPDKSGLPSDRFSAERTGGSVSTLTIQRTQQEDSAVYLCASSPQAPYGYTFGSGTRLTVV.

This clone was seen a few times. V and J are TRBV12-1 and TRBJ1-2. TRBV12-1 corresponds to a pseudogene. CDR3 length: 11 amino acids. This CDR3 reads CASVFNYGYTF. The CDR3 bases are TGTGCCAGCGTTTTTAACTATGGCTACACCTTC.

Remarks on this clone: The sample holds other DNA sequences that translate to the same CDR3. V usage is TRBV5-1 and J usage is TRBJ2-5; 10 nucleotides align to TRBD2. J was trimmed by 4 bases and V by 0 bases; bases with no gene match: 3. Germline CDR1 reads SGHRS; CDR2 reads YFSETQ. The CDR3 loop spans 15 amino acids. The CDR3, as DNA: TGCGCCAGCAGCTTGGTAGCGGGGGGCGGAGAGACCCAGTACTTC. It codes for CASSLVAGGGETQYF.

V usage is TRBV5-6 and J usage is TRBJ1-1, with 9 nucleotides matching TRBD1. The V segment lost 3 bases and the J segment 4 bases; nucleotides outside the gene matches: 4. The CDR3 loop spans 14 amino acids. The V gene's germline CDR1 is SGHDT and CDR2 YYEEEE. CDR3 protein: CASSSATGGTEAFF. The CDR3 DNA reads TGTGCCAGCAGCTCAGCGACAGGGGGCACTGAAGCTTTCTTT.

This chain links TRBV5-4 with TRBJ2-3, with 14 nucleotides matching TRBD2. This CDR3 is 19 amino acids long. Per the germline V gene, CDR1 is SGHNT and CDR2 is YYREEE (reference sequence). With 2 bases clipped from V and 4 bases from J, the junction kept 12 bases outside the gene matches. The CDR3 here is CASSFPFGTSGSGSDTQYF. CDR3 nucleotides: TGTGCCAGCAGCTTCCCCTTCGGGACTAGCGGGAGCGGGTCAGATACGCAGTATTTT.

The rearrangement joins TRBV18 to TRBJ2-7; 7 nucleotides agree with TRBD1. The J segment lost 0 bases and the V segment lost 0 bases, leaving 8 bases of the junction unmatched. This CDR3 has 17 residues. Germline CDR1 KGHSH, CDR2 LQKENI. This CDR3 reads CASSPPGQEDDSYEQYF. As DNA, the CDR3 is TGTGCCAGCTCACCACCTGGACAGGAAGATGACTCCTACGAGCAGTACTTC. Full variable domain (outside the CDR3, taken from reference TRBV18 and TRBJ2-7): NAGVMQNPRHLVRRRGQEARLRCSPMKGHSHVYWYRQLPEEGLKFMVYLQKENIIDESGMPKERFSAEFPKEGPSILRIQQVVRGDSAAYFCASSPPGQEDDSYEQYFGPGTRLTVT.

V gene TRBV9 combines with J gene TRBJ2-7, with TRBD2 identical over 11 bases. CDR3 length: 15 amino acids. From germline, CDR1 is SGDLS and CDR2 YYNGEE. The junction had 2 bases not matched to a gene; V was cut back by 3 bases and J by 0 bases. CDR3 nucleotides: TGTGCCAGCAGCGGAACTAGCGGGGGCTCCTACGAGCAGTACTTC. Protein sequence: CASSGTSGGSYEQYF.

The V gene is TRBV21-1, the J gene TRBJ1-5; the table's D call TRBD1 went unverified against the DNA. TRBV21-1 is assigned pseudogene status. CDR3 length: 15 amino acids. CDR3 amino acids: CASIQQGCNNQPQHF. The CDR3 DNA sequence: TGTGCCAGCATCCAACAGGGATGTAACAATCAGCCCCAGCATTTT.

Here the CDR3 reads CASSRPKRGTQYF. The CDR3 DNA follows: TGTGCCAGCAGCCGCCCAAAAAGGGGTACGCAGTATTTT. The chain has TRBV7-9 and TRBJ2-3; the D gene is possibly TRBD1 (5 bases). The V end lost 5 bases, the J end lost 8 bases, and 14 bases lay between the germline ends. This CDR3 is 13 amino acids long. Germline lookup yields CDR1 SEHNR and CDR2 FQNEAQ (reference sequence).

This rearrangement joins TRBV7-6 to TRBJ2-7; 15 bases agree with TRBD2. Germline loops: CDR1 SGHVS, CDR2 FNYEAQ. CDR3 length: 16 amino acids. V lost 5 bases to trimming and J lost 4 bases; unmatched junction nucleotides: 6. CDR3 sequence reads: CASSPGLAGGYYEQYF. CDR3 nucleotides: TGTGCCAGCAGCCCAGGACTAGCGGGAGGGTATTACGAGCAGTACTTC.

Comment on this clone: The junction does not match germline at one end; this may be a read error. The chain combines TRBV7-7 with TRBJ1-1, with no clear D. Germline V gives CDR1 SSHAT, CDR2 FNYEAQ (reference sequence). This CDR3 is built from 13 residues. CDR3 region: CASSSQLNTEAFF. The CDR3 DNA reads TGTGCTAGCAGCTCCCAATTGAACACTGAAGCTTTCTTT.

CDR3 sequence (DNA): TGTGCCAGTAGTATCAGTCTAGCGGGAAGCTACGAGCAGTACTTC. As protein: CASSISLAGSYEQYF. The V call is TRBV19, the J call TRBJ2-7; 9 nucleotides align to TRBD2. The CDR3 length is 15 residues. V dropped 3 bases and J dropped 3; count of bases not matched to a gene: 6. CDR1 and CDR2 (germline): LNHDA, SQIVND (reference sequence).

The genes are TRBV18 and TRBJ2-2, with TRBD1 matching 11 bases. Germline trimming cut 4 bases from V and 7 bases from J; bases unmatched to any gene: 5. This CDR3 is built from 15 residues. Looked up from germline, CDR1 is KGHSH and CDR2 is LQKENI. CDR3 in amino acids: CASSLDRGLGGELFF. CDR3 sequence (DNA): TGTGCCAGCTCACTGGACAGGGGGCTTGGCGGGGAGCTGTTTTTT.

The gene calls are TRBV7-9 and TRBJ1-6; D perhaps matches TRBD1 (6 bases). CDR1 and CDR2 (germline): SEHNR, FQNEAQ (reference sequence). This CDR3 is built from 16 residues. V gave up 2 bases and J gave up 9 bases, with 17 bases separating them. The CDR3 region has the DNA TGTGCCAGCAGCTTATGGGGGGGCGGTCGCGGTTCACCCCTCCACTTT. Translated: CASSLWGGGRGSPLHF.

This chain joins TRBV5-1 and TRBJ2-7; D remains unclear. Germline lookup yields CDR1 SGHRS and CDR2 YFSETQ. CDR3 length equals 14 residues. The germline V and J ends were trimmed by 0 bases and 0 bases, with 7 bases remaining between them. The CDR3 sequence: CASSLGLYSYEQYF. The CDR3, as DNA: TGCGCCAGCAGCTTGGGCCTTTACTCCTACGAGCAGTACTTC.

This rearrangement joins TRBV29-1 to TRBJ2-2; tentatively, D is TRBD2 (5 bases). Germline V lookup: CDR1 SQVTM, CDR2 ANQGSEA. V was pared by 6 bases and J by 6 bases, with 11 bases between. This CDR3 contains 12 residues. Here the CDR3 reads CSVGSFPGELFF. CDR3 coding DNA: TGCAGCGTAGGGAGCTTTCCCGGGGAGCTGTTTTTT.

The J gene is TRBJ2-7, the V gene TRBV4-1; D is unclear. The CDR3 sequence is 13 residues long. V was trimmed by 3 bases and J by 4 bases, leaving 10 bases between them. Germline lookup yields CDR1 MGHRA and CDR2 YSYEKL. CDR3 nucleotide sequence: TGCGCCAGCAGCCACAATCAAGGTTACGAGCAGTACTTC. Its protein product is CASSHNQGYEQYF.

The rearrangement uses TRBV2 and TRBJ2-3; 7 nucleotides line up with TRBD2. Germline V gives CDR1 SNHLY, CDR2 FYNNEI. The V gene end was trimmed by 2 bases and the J gene end by 2 bases; junction bases not matched to a gene: 7. This CDR3 has 16 amino acids. The CDR3 DNA sequence: TGTGCCAGCAGTGAAAGGGCGGGAGACCTCACAGATACGCAGTATTTT. It translates to CASSERAGDLTDTQYF.

CDR3 sequence: CASSSLSTNEQFF. The CDR3 coding sequence is TGTGCCAGCAGCTCCCTATCAACCAATGAGCAGTTCTTC. The chain uses TRBV7-8 and TRBJ2-1; D gene ambiguous. Germline lookup yields CDR1 SGHVS and CDR2 FQNEAQ. Deletions cut 4 bases from V and 6 bases from J, with 10 bases between. CDR3 length: 13 amino acids.

The V and J genes are TRBV4-2 and TRBJ2-2; no reliable D call. Germline V lookup: CDR1 LGHNA, CDR2 YNFKEQ. V was cut by 0 bases and J by 4 bases, with 9 bases left in between. The CDR3 runs to 15 residues. This CDR3 reads CASSQDFPVTGELFF. In DNA, the CDR3 is TGTGCCAGCAGCCAAGACTTCCCAGTCACCGGGGAGCTGTTTTTT.

Note on this clone: In the same sample, other DNA sequences code for this CDR3. The chain employs TRBV28 and TRBJ1-2; the D gene is possibly TRBD1 (5 bases). Trimming removed 8 bases at V and 4 bases at J, with 11 bases between. The CDR3 loop spans 12 amino acids. Germline CDR1 reads MDHEN; CDR2 reads SYDVKM. The CDR3, as DNA: TGTGCCAGCTCACTGGGGCTCTATGGCTACACCTTC. Translated, it gives CASSLGLYGYTF.

The sample holds a few counts of this clone. CDR3 in amino acids: CASSIPGTAGNEQFF. In DNA form, the CDR3 reads TGTGCCAGTAGTATTCCCGGGACTGCAGGGAATGAGCAGTTCTTC. This sequence joins TRBV19 and TRBJ2-1, with D possibly being TRBD2 (6 bases). Looked up from germline, CDR1 is LNHDA and CDR2 is SQIVND (reference sequence). This CDR3 has 15 residues. V lost 3 bases to trimming and J lost 7 bases, with 16 bases between them.

The chain employs TRBV2 and TRBJ2-5; no reliable D call. The V end was cut by 4 bases, the J end by 5 bases, with 20 bases between. Germline V gene sequence: CDR1 SNHLY, CDR2 FYNNEI. There are 16 residues in the CDR3. In DNA, the CDR3 is TGTGCCAGCAGTGTTGGTTTGAATTTTAGGTCGGAGACCCAGTACTTC. Protein product: CASSVGLNFRSETQYF.

V and J are TRBV7-2 and TRBJ2-1; no clear D gene. CDR3 length: 16 residues. From germline, CDR1 is SGHTA and CDR2 FQGNSA. V lost 1 base, J lost 9 bases, and 19 bases lay in between. The CDR3 DNA reads as TGTGCCAGCAGCTTAGACGCGACTCCGATAACTGGTGAGCAGTTCTTC. Translating gives CASSLDATPITGEQFF.

The CDR3 DNA reads as TGTGCCTGGAGTGTACGTCCTGCTGGCTACACCTTC. Translating it yields CAWSVRPAGYTF. The rearrangement joins TRBV30 to TRBJ1-2; no definite D call. This CDR3 contains 12 residues. Trimming pared 0 bases from V and 7 bases from J, leaving 9 bases between. Germline V gives CDR1 GTSNPN, CDR2 SVGIG (reference sequence).

The J gene is TRBJ1-1, the V gene TRBV7-2; D gene ambiguous. V lost 2 bases to trimming and J lost 5 bases, with 9 bases between them. The CDR3 sequence is 13 residues long. The germline V gene encodes CDR1 SGHTA and CDR2 FQGNSA. The CDR3 reads CASSLPKKTEAFF. The CDR3 DNA reads TGTGCCAGCAGCTTACCGAAGAAGACTGAAGCTTTCTTT.

This clone was detected only once. The chain uses TRBV6-5 and TRBJ1-5, with D tentatively TRBD1 (6 bases). Trimming pared 10 bases from V and 7 bases from J, leaving 17 bases between. Germline lookup yields CDR1 MNHEY and CDR2 SVGAGI. This CDR3 has 13 residues. The CDR3 nucleotides read TGTGCCACCGTCGCAGGGGTTGGGCAGCCCCAGCATTTT. Protein: CATVAGVGQPQHF.

The chain uses TRBV30 and TRBJ1-2; 9 nucleotides agree with TRBD1. The CDR3 contains 17 residues. CDR1 and CDR2 (germline): GTSNPN, SVGIG (reference sequence). The junction had 15 bases not matched to a gene; V was cut back by 0 bases and J by 7 bases. The chain's CDR3 is CAWSVRGGQGNSRGYTF. Written as DNA, the CDR3 is TGTGCCTGGAGTGTAAGGGGAGGACAGGGGAATTCTCGTGGCTACACCTTC.

This clone showed up just once. The chain combines TRBV18 with TRBJ2-5; 9 positions match TRBD1. The CDR3 runs 16 residues. The trim removed 5 bases at V and 5 bases at J, leaving 12 bases unmatched. Germline CDR1 and CDR2: KGHSH and LQKENI. The CDR3 spells CASSVAGTGPWETQYF. The CDR3 DNA is TGTGCCAGCTCAGTTGCCGGGACAGGGCCTTGGGAGACCCAGTACTTC.

The V gene is TRBV7-9, the J gene TRBJ2-7; 10 bases are shared with TRBD2. The CDR3 covers 14 residues. CDR1 is SEHNR and CDR2 is FQNEAQ in the germline V gene (reference sequence). J was trimmed by 2 bases and V by 6 bases; bases with no gene match: 4. CDR3 DNA sequence: TGTGCCAGCAGTCGAGCGGGAGGGGCCTACGAGCAGTACTTC. Encoded protein: CASSRAGGAYEQYF.